This TCR beta chain originates from a study of blood T cell repertoires in COVID-19. Study overall: T cells, B-cell-depleted T cells, or PBMCs provided the cDNA or gDNA that served as material.

The CDR3 extends over 16 amino acids. The J segment lost 7 bases and the V segment lost 5 bases, leaving 13 bases of the junction unmatched. The germline V gene has CDR1 MDHEN and CDR2 SYDVKM. As handled by the study authors: Nucleated cell counts were estimated from reference gene primer amplification. Data came from immunoSEQ multiplex PCR; TCRdb stores just in-frame clones and leaves some out. D and trimming were read from the DNA, whereas the V and J calls and clone size are those reported in that table. The sample includes about 110,000 clones, roughly 90% of them seen just once. The sequence was collected from a man between 40 and 49 years old with active or convalescent COVID-19. The chain links TRBV28 to TRBJ1-5; TRBD1 aligns across 8 bases. Sequencing was performed on peripheral blood. In DNA, the CDR3 is TGTGCCAGCAGTAGGGGAGGAGGGACAGGCTGGCAGCCCCAGCATTTT. It yields the protein CASSRGGGTGWQPQHF. Combining the CDR3 with reference TRBV28 and TRBJ1-5 gives the whole variable domain DVKVTQSSRYLVKRTGEKVFLECVQDMDHENMFWYRQDPGLGLRLIYFSYDVKMKEKGDIPEGYSVSREKKERFSLILESASTNQTSMYLCASSRGGGTGWQPQHFGDGTRLSIL.